This passage covers 25 T cell receptor beta chains from one sample sequenced in a study of blood T cell repertoires in COVID-19. Data came from immunoSEQ multiplex PCR; TCRdb stores just in-frame clones and leaves some out. The sample contains about 210,000 clones, roughly 87% of which appear only once. The sequencing input was PBMCs or T cells enriched from blood (not recorded which). These receptors were taken from a man younger than 40 in a cohort exposed to, infected with or recovered from COVID-19 (not recorded which).

The gene calls are TRBV3-1 (or the pseudogene TRBV3-2) and TRBJ1-2; 9 nucleotides line up with TRBD1. The CDR3 loop spans 15 amino acids. The ends lost 6 bases at V and 6 bases at J; junction bases unmatched: 11. Germline V gene sequence: CDR1 LGHDT, CDR2 YNNKEL (reference sequence). The CDR3 coding sequence is TGTGCCAGCAGTCCCCATTTACAGGGGGCTCATGGCTACACCTTC. The encoded protein is CASSPHLQGAHGYTF.

The chain has TRBV5-6 and TRBJ2-6; no definite D call. Per the germline V gene, CDR1 is SGHDT and CDR2 is YYEEEE. The ends were cut back, 2 bases at V and 1 base at J, with 7 bases in the middle. The CDR3 covers 15 residues. This CDR3 reads CASSFTSSGANVLTF. DNA of the CDR3: TGTGCCAGCAGCTTTACTTCTTCTGGGGCCAACGTCCTGACTTTC.

The chain is built from TRBV29-1 and TRBJ1-1; no clear D. Between the trimmed V and J ends, which lost 8 bases and 5 bases, there was a span of 18 bases. Germline assignment: CDR1 SQVTM and CDR2 ANQGSEA. The CDR3 length is 13 residues. The CDR3 is CSLGLRAGTEAFF. CDR3 bases: TGCAGCCTTGGTCTAAGGGCGGGGACTGAAGCTTTCTTT.

CDR3 DNA: TGTGCCAGCTCACCGGGGACAGGGGGGCGGTCACCCCTCCACTTT. Its protein product is CASSPGTGGRSPLHF. J is TRBJ1-6 and V is TRBV18, with 11 bases lining up with TRBD1. CDR1 and CDR2 (germline): KGHSH, LQKENI. Trimming removed 3 bases from V and 10 bases from J; junction bases left unmatched: 5. This CDR3 comprises 15 residues.

In its sample, this clone was seen a few times. This chain joins TRBV13 and TRBJ1-1; possibly TRBD1 for D (5 bases). Germline CDR1 is PRHDT and CDR2 is FYEKMQ (reference sequence). With 0 bases removed from V and 5 bases from J, the gap between germline ends came to 16 bases. The CDR3 totals 16 residues. CDR3 sequence (DNA): TGTGCCAGCAGCTTAGGCCTCCGGGGGGGTGCTACTGAAGCTTTCTTT. Translated, it gives CASSLGLRGGATEAFF.

This clone was picked up a small number of times. The chain joins TRBV29-1 to TRBJ2-1; weak D call: TRBD2 (6 bases). Looked up from germline, CDR1 is SQVTM and CDR2 is ANQGSEA. This CDR3 spans 16 amino acids. Trimming took 1 base from V and 2 from J, leaving 15 bases between them. CDR3: CSVEVWEAIAYNEQFF. DNA for the CDR3: TGCAGCGTTGAAGTTTGGGAGGCGATCGCCTACAATGAGCAGTTCTTC.

The chain recombines TRBV5-1 with TRBJ1-2, with TRBD1 matching over 8 bases. This CDR3 region has 14 residues. With 4 bases clipped from V and 5 bases from J, the junction kept 7 bases outside the gene matches. CDR1 is SGHRS and CDR2 is YFSETQ in the germline V gene. The CDR3 nucleotides read TGCGCCAGCAGCGGGGACAGGCTTAATTATGGCTACACCTTC. This translates into CASSGDRLNYGYTF.

The V gene is TRBV7-2, the J gene TRBJ1-1; no firm D call. CDR3 length equals 13 residues. Trimming stripped 0 bases from V and 6 bases from J, with 8 bases between. Germline V gene lookup returns CDR1 SGHTA and CDR2 FQGNSA. Here the CDR3 reads CASSLARVPEAFF. In DNA, the CDR3 is TGTGCCAGCAGCTTAGCACGGGTCCCTGAAGCTTTCTTT.

In its sample, this clone was seen a few times. As DNA, the CDR3 is TGTGCCAGCAGCCGGGGGACTAGTCCCCTGAGAATCAATGAGCAGTTCTTC. Protein product: CASSRGTSPLRINEQFF. V is TRBV5-6 and J is TRBJ2-1; 8 bases align to TRBD2. The CDR3 extends over 17 amino acids. V gave up 4 bases and J gave up 6 bases; unmatched junction bases: 15. Germline CDR1 and CDR2: SGHDT and YYEEEE.

This sequence joins TRBV28 and TRBJ2-7, with TRBD2 as a possible D gene (6 bases). The CDR3 is made up of 16 amino acids. V was cut by 1 base and J by 6 bases, with 19 bases left in between. The germline V gene has CDR1 MDHEN and CDR2 SYDVKM. CDR3 sequence (DNA): TGTGCCAGCAGTTTATATTGGGCGGGACTTCGACGCGAGCAGTACTTC. Translated, it gives CASSLYWAGLRREQYF.

The V gene is TRBV5-8, the J gene TRBJ2-7; 10 bases map to TRBD1. V lost 6 bases, J lost 3 bases, and 15 bases stayed unmatched. Germline loops: CDR1 SGHTS, CDR2 YDEGEE. The CDR3 consists of 17 residues. The CDR3 loop reads CASTQRTGGNRVYEQYF. DNA for the CDR3: TGTGCCAGCACCCAGCGGACAGGGGGGAATAGGGTCTACGAGCAGTACTTC.

This clone has a single count. The V call is TRBV27, the J call TRBJ2-3, with 8 positions matching TRBD2. The CDR3 length is 14 residues. V was pared by 4 bases and J by 8 bases, with 8 bases of the junction left unmatched. Germline lookup yields CDR1 MNHEY and CDR2 SMNVEV (reference sequence). The CDR3 bases are TGTGCCAGCAGTTCACAGGGACTAGGAGGTACGCAGTATTTT. Its protein is CASSSQGLGGTQYF.

The V gene is TRBV29-1, the J gene TRBJ2-1; TRBD1 matches 8 bases. V was pared by 0 bases and J by 3 bases, with 1 base of the junction left unmatched. In germline, CDR1 is SQVTM, CDR2 ANQGSEA. The CDR3 sequence is 14 residues long. This chain's CDR3 is CSVEEDRDYNEQFF. CDR3 coding DNA: TGCAGCGTTGAAGAGGACAGGGACTACAATGAGCAGTTCTTC.

The chain employs TRBV7-3 and TRBJ2-2, with 11 bases matching TRBD2. The CDR3 sequence is 17 residues long. Germline V CDR1 and CDR2: SGHTA, FQGTGA. The V gene end was trimmed by 5 bases and the J gene end by 3 bases; junction bases not matched to a gene: 8. This chain's CDR3 is CASSPIGGLADTGELFF. CDR3 nucleotides: TGTGCCAGCAGCCCCATTGGGGGACTAGCGGACACCGGGGAGCTGTTTTTT. The whole variable domain, filled in from reference TRBV7-3 and TRBJ2-2, reads GAGVSQTPSNKVTEKGKYVELRCDPISGHTALYWYRQSLGQGPEFLIYFQGTGAADDSGLPNDRFFAVRPEGSVSTLKIQRTERGDSAVYLCASSPIGGLADTGELFFGEGSRLTVL.

V is TRBV28 and J is TRBJ1-2; D remains unclear. V was pared by 8 bases and J by 3 bases, with 7 bases between. The CDR3 spans 11 residues. Looked up from germline, CDR1 is MDHEN and CDR2 is SYDVKM. In nucleotides, the CDR3 is TGTGCCAGCGTAAGCTACTATGGCTACACCTTC. This sequence encodes CASVSYYGYTF.

This sequence joins TRBV19 and TRBJ2-3; 7 bases are a match to TRBD2. CDR1 is LNHDA, CDR2 SQIVND, per germline (reference sequence). This CDR3 is 15 amino acids long. Germline trimming cut 10 bases from V and 3 bases from J; bases unmatched to any gene: 13. The CDR3 sequence: CATSIGGRGTDTQYF. CDR3 nucleotides: TGTGCCACATCAATCGGCGGGAGAGGGACAGATACGCAGTATTTT. Variable domain in full (rest from reference TRBV19 and TRBJ2-3): DGGITQSPKYLFRKEGQNVTLSCEQNLNHDAMYWYRQDPGQGLRLIYYSQIVNDFQKGDIAEGYSVSREKKESFPLTVTSAQKNPTAFYLCATSIGGRGTDTQYFGPGTRLTVL.

The gene calls are TRBV18 and TRBJ1-4, with a tentative D call TRBD1 (6 bases). Trimming took off 3 bases at V and 8 bases at J, with 10 bases between the two ends. This CDR3 spans 13 amino acids. Germline V gives CDR1 KGHSH, CDR2 LQKENI. The CDR3 protein is CASSPPQGEKLFF. The CDR3 DNA sequence: TGTGCCAGCTCACCTCCTCAGGGGGAAAAACTGTTTTTT.

The V gene is TRBV3-1 (or the pseudogene TRBV3-2), the J gene TRBJ1-2, with no clear D. Trimming stripped 0 bases from V and 8 bases from J, with 7 bases between. In germline, CDR1 is LGHDT, CDR2 YNNKEL (reference sequence). CDR3 length: 12 residues. This CDR3 reads CASSQDSRGYTF. The CDR3 DNA sequence: TGTGCCAGCAGCCAAGACTCTAGGGGCTACACCTTC.

The chain employs TRBV5-6 and TRBJ1-1, with D possibly matching TRBD1 (6 bases). This CDR3 contains 14 residues. Germline V CDR1 and CDR2: SGHDT, YYEEEE. The ends were cut back, 5 bases at V and 0 bases at J, with 11 bases in the middle. CDR3 in DNA: TGTGCCAGCAGTCGACAGGCCCTGAACACTGAAGCTTTCTTT. This encodes CASSRQALNTEAFF.

The chain combines TRBV11-3 with TRBJ2-1; 10 positions match TRBD1. The CDR3 is 13 amino acids. The germline CDR1 and CDR2 sequences are SGHNT and YENEEA. The J segment lost 9 bases and the V segment lost 1 base, leaving 0 bases of the junction unmatched. CDR3 amino acids: CASSLGTGGEQFF. The CDR3 DNA reads as TGTGCCAGCAGCTTAGGGACAGGGGGTGAGCAGTTCTTC.

The rearrangement links TRBV5-6 to TRBJ1-3; 10 bases are shared with TRBD1. The germline V gene has CDR1 SGHDT and CDR2 YYEEEE. The CDR3 covers 16 residues. V trimming: 5 bases; J trimming: 4 bases; junction bases outside the gene matches: 9. The CDR3 reads CASSLQGTGVGNTIYF. The CDR3 DNA is TGTGCCAGCAGTTTACAAGGGACAGGGGTAGGAAACACCATATATTTT.

This clone has just one count. This chain connects TRBV5-1 to TRBJ1-6; 8 bases line up with TRBD1. V shed 2 bases and J 7 bases; nucleotides not matched to a gene: 8. CDR1 is SGHRS and CDR2 is YFSETQ in the germline V gene. The CDR3 spans 16 residues. The CDR3 spells CASSFSGGQENSPLHF. CDR3 nucleotide sequence: TGCGCCAGCAGCTTTTCGGGGGGACAGGAAAATTCACCCCTCCACTTT.

V and J are TRBV9 and TRBJ2-1, with 11 bases aligning to TRBD2. Losses at the gene ends were 2 bases for V and 8 bases for J; bases not matched to a gene: 3. The length of the CDR3 is 14 residues. Germline CDR1 reads SGDLS; CDR2 reads YYNGEE. The CDR3 here is CASSVSGRAYEQFF. The CDR3 nucleotides read TGTGCCAGCAGCGTTAGCGGGAGGGCTTATGAGCAGTTCTTC.

The chain links TRBV25-1 to TRBJ1-6; D call uncertain. This CDR3 comprises 12 residues. V was pared by 3 bases and J by 6 bases, with 3 bases between. Germline V gives CDR1 MGHDK, CDR2 SYGVNS. The CDR3 DNA reads as TGTGCCAGCAGTGAGGCTAATTCACCCCTCCACTTT. Its translation: CASSEANSPLHF. Based on the CDR3 plus reference TRBV25-1 and TRBJ1-6, the full variable domain is EADIYQTPRYLVIGTGKKITLECSQTMGHDKMYWYQQDPGMELHLIHYSYGVNSTEKGDLSSESTVSRIRTEHFPLTLESARPSHTSQYLCASSEANSPLHFGNGTRLTVT.

The J gene is TRBJ1-4, the V gene TRBV5-1; 7 nucleotides line up with TRBD1. The CDR3 totals 14 residues. The J segment lost 8 bases and the V segment lost 4 bases, leaving 8 bases of the junction unmatched. The V gene's germline CDR1 is SGHRS and CDR2 YFSETQ. CDR3 region: CASSIDRVGEKLFF. DNA for the CDR3: TGCGCCAGCAGCATAGACAGGGTGGGCGAAAAACTGTTTTTT.